These 6 T cell receptor beta chains came from one sample sequenced in a study of shared clonotypes between healthy human individuals. Libraries were prepared by immunoSEQ multiplex PCR; TCRdb keeps only in-frame clonotypes and omits some of them. The sample records about 770,000 clones, roughly 72% being singletons. The sample was memory CD4+ T cells sorted from blood. Subset of the sample: CD45RA-negative fraction. All receptors derive from a woman in her twenties or thirties in good health.

Of note for this clone: Other DNA sequences in the same sample also yield this CDR3. V is TRBV2 and J is TRBJ1-5; 8 bases line up with TRBD1. This CDR3 is 15 amino acids long. Germline lookup yields CDR1 SNHLY and CDR2 FYNNEI. The ends lost 4 bases at V and 1 base at J; junction bases unmatched: 3. This chain's CDR3 is CASSATGGSNQPQHF. The CDR3 DNA follows: TGTGCCAGCAGTGCTACAGGGGGAAGCAATCAGCCCCAGCATTTT. The whole variable domain, remainder taken from reference TRBV2 and TRBJ1-5, is EPEVTQTPSHQVTQMGQEVILRCVPISNHLYFYWYRQILGQKVEFLVSFYNNEISEKSEIFDDQFSVERPDGSNFTLKIRSTKLEDSAMYFCASSATGGSNQPQHFGDGTRLSIL.

A single count supports this clone. The V call is TRBV6-5, the J call TRBJ2-5, with D possibly matching TRBD1 (6 bases). This CDR3 has 14 amino acids. V was shortened by 0 bases and J by 5 bases, with 10 bases between the two germline ends. Looked up from germline, CDR1 is MNHEY and CDR2 is SVGAGI. In DNA, the CDR3 is TGTGCCAGCAGTTACTCACCCACAGGGGAGACCCAGTACTTC. Encoded protein: CASSYSPTGETQYF.

CDR3 nucleotides: TGTGCCAGCAGCTTGGGGAGGACAGCTAGCGGAGATACGCAGTATTTT. Translation: CASSLGRTASGDTQYF. The rearrangement links TRBV5-4 to TRBJ2-3, with D tentatively TRBD2 (7 bases). CDR3 length: 16 residues. The germline CDR1 and CDR2 sequences are SGHNT and YYREEE (reference sequence). With 0 bases removed from V and 5 bases from J, the gap between germline ends came to 16 bases.

The chain employs TRBV29-1 and TRBJ1-1; D is perhaps TRBD1 (5 bases). CDR1 is SQVTM, CDR2 ANQGSEA, per germline. The CDR3 contains 12 residues. The V gene lost 4 bases and the J gene lost 3 bases, with 9 bases spanning the gap. As DNA, the CDR3 is TGCAGCGTTGGGGGCCTGGACACTGAAGCTTTCTTT. As protein: CSVGGLDTEAFF.

CDR3 sequence: CAWRSGTTYEQYF. Written as DNA, the CDR3 is TGTGCCTGGCGCTCCGGGACAACCTACGAGCAGTACTTC. The chain recombines TRBV30 with TRBJ2-7; TRBD1 might be the D (6 bases). The V and J ends lost 5 bases and 2 bases respectively, with 13 bases between them. The germline gives CDR1 GTSNPN, CDR2 SVGIG (reference sequence). The CDR3 spans 13 residues.

Ten or more counts support this clone. V is TRBV19 and J is TRBJ2-1; TRBD2 might be the D (5 bases). Germline V gene sequence: CDR1 LNHDA, CDR2 SQIVND (reference sequence). The CDR3 is made up of 16 amino acids. The V and J ends lost 6 bases and 2 bases respectively, with 17 bases between them. The CDR3 loop is CASSKQHSSAYNEQFF. The CDR3 DNA reads TGTGCCAGTAGCAAACAGCATAGTAGCGCCTACAATGAGCAGTTCTTC.